Following are 23 T cell receptor beta chains from one sample sequenced in a study of T cells in Graves' hyperthyroidism and ophthalmopathy. TCR beta CDR3 region amplification was performed from RNA transcripts. Researchers ran a first-round RT-PCR on the TCR CDR3 using the HTBI primer set. TCRdb independently ran MiXCR on the multiplex PCR reads; one entry per CDR3 protein. This repertoire shows around 660,000 distinct CDR3 sequences, about 45% found once; its top ten account for less than 9%. The sample was peripheral blood or thyroid tissue (not recorded which). The receptors stem from an adult man with Graves' disease, either hyperthyroidism or ophthalmopathy (not recorded which).

This rearrangement joins TRBV30 to TRBJ1-2; D uncertain. The germline V and J ends were trimmed by 3 bases and 5 bases, with 7 bases remaining between them. Germline V gives CDR1 GTSNPN, CDR2 SVGIG (reference sequence). The CDR3 extends over 11 amino acids. The CDR3 loop is CAWRAMYGYTF. CDR3 in DNA: TGTGCCTGGAGAGCGATGTATGGCTACACCTTC.

This clonotype has just a few counts. The V call is TRBV7-2, the J call TRBJ2-2; D gene ambiguous. The V gene lost 5 bases and the J gene lost 6 bases, with 10 bases spanning the gap. Germline CDR1 SGHTA, CDR2 FQGNSA. The CDR3 contains 13 residues. The CDR3 DNA reads TGTGCCAGCAGCCAAGTTCGATCCGGGGAGCTGTTTTTT. The encoded protein is CASSQVRSGELFF. The full variable domain, completed using reference TRBV7-2 and TRBJ2-2, is GAGVSQSPSNKVTEKGKDVELRCDPISGHTALYWYRQSLGQGLEFLIYFQGNSAPDKSGLPSDRFSAERTGGSVSTLTIQRTQQEDSAVYLCASSQVRSGELFFGEGSRLTVL.

This clonotype showed up many times. The chain recombines TRBV2 with TRBJ2-5; TRBD1 aligns across 7 bases. CDR3 size: 16 residues. J gave up 2 bases and V 8 bases, and 14 bases lay outside the gene matches. Germline loops: CDR1 SNHLY, CDR2 FYNNEI. The CDR3 sequence: CASGGFGVGQQETQYF. CDR3 coding DNA: TGTGCCAGCGGGGGTTTCGGGGTGGGACAGCAAGAGACCCAGTACTTC. Full variable domain (outside the CDR3, taken from reference TRBV2 and TRBJ2-5): EPEVTQTPSHQVTQMGQEVILRCVPISNHLYFYWYRQILGQKVEFLVSFYNNEISEKSEIFDDQFSVERPDGSNFTLKIRSTKLEDSAMYFCASGGFGVGQQETQYFGPGTRLLVL.

This clonotype has ten or more counts. The chain employs TRBV9 and TRBJ2-7; TRBD2 aligns across 8 bases. V was pared by 0 bases and J by 2 bases, with 4 bases of the junction left unmatched. The CDR3 is 15 amino acids. Germline-derived CDR1 and CDR2 are SGDLS and YYNGEE. Written as DNA, the CDR3 is TGTGCCAGCAGCGTAGAAGAGGGACTAGCCTACGAGCAGTACTTC. This translates into CASSVEEGLAYEQYF.

This clonotype was recorded many times. The rearrangement joins TRBV7-2 to TRBJ2-7, with D possibly being TRBD2 (6 bases). V gave up 1 base and J gave up 2 bases, with 12 bases separating them. The germline CDR1 and CDR2 sequences are SGHTA and FQGNSA. This CDR3 spans 15 amino acids. The DNA of the CDR3 is TGTGCCAGCAGCTTAGTCGGAGGGGCCGCCTACGAGCAGTACTTC. Its protein product is CASSLVGGAAYEQYF.

This clonotype appeared many times. V usage is TRBV29-1 and J usage is TRBJ2-7, with 10 positions matching TRBD1. Germline V gene data show CDR1 as SQVTM and CDR2 as ANQGSEA. The CDR3 extends over 13 amino acids. The ends lost 3 bases at V and 4 bases at J; junction bases unmatched: 3. The CDR3 protein is CSVEEGQGYEQYF. Here the CDR3 DNA reads TGCAGCGTTGAGGAGGGACAGGGGTACGAGCAGTACTTC.

This clonotype has only a few counts. This sequence joins TRBV7-9 and TRBJ1-1; 7 bases agree with TRBD1. V shed 1 base, J shed 4 bases, and the junction held 6 bases outside the gene matches. The CDR3 covers 15 residues. CDR1 and CDR2 (germline): SEHNR, FQNEAQ (reference sequence). The CDR3 is CASSLDRGIFTEAFF. CDR3 nucleotides: TGTGCCAGCAGCTTAGACAGGGGTATTTTCACTGAAGCTTTCTTT.

This clonotype came up many times. The V and J genes are TRBV25-1 and TRBJ2-2; TRBD1 matches 7 bases. The CDR3 consists of 14 residues. J gave up 5 bases and V 4 bases, and 4 bases lay outside the gene matches. Germline V gives CDR1 MGHDK, CDR2 SYGVNS. The DNA of the CDR3 is TGTGCCAGCAGTGCGTTACAGGGGACCGGGGAGCTGTTTTTT. It specifies CASSALQGTGELFF.

Remarks on this clonotype: Being one base from a much bigger clone, this may be a read error. V is TRBV2 and J is TRBJ1-1; TRBD1 might be the D (5 bases). From germline, CDR1 is SNHLY and CDR2 FYNNEI. The CDR3 runs 10 residues. V was pared by 8 bases and J by 8 bases, with 9 bases between. In DNA form, the CDR3 reads TGTGCCAGCGCACGGACAGAAGCTTTCTTT. Its protein is CASARTEAFF.

This chain joins TRBV20-1 and TRBJ1-5, with 7 bases fitting TRBD1. The junction had 13 bases not matched to a gene; V was cut back by 7 bases and J by 7 bases. Looked up from germline, CDR1 is DFQATT and CDR2 is SNEGSKA (reference sequence). This CDR3 contains 14 residues. The DNA of the CDR3 is TGCAGTGTTAAGGGAGGGGGCACTGAACAGCCCCAGCATTTT. Translated: CSVKGGGTEQPQHF.

The gene calls are TRBV7-6 and TRBJ1-1; possible D gene TRBD1, 5 bases. Germline lookup yields CDR1 SGHVS and CDR2 FNYEAQ. The CDR3 runs 16 residues. V was cut by 1 base and J by 0 bases, with 12 bases left in between. CDR3 DNA: TGTGCCAGCAGCTTAGACCCCGGGACCATGAACACTGAAGCTTTCTTT. Its protein product is CASSLDPGTMNTEAFF.

This clonotype was found many times. CDR3 sequence (DNA): TGTGCCATCAGCATACAAGAGAACACTGAAGCTTTCTTT. Residues: CAISIQENTEAFF. This rearrangement joins TRBV10-3 to TRBJ1-1, with D uncertain. Trimming removed 6 bases from V and 1 base from J, with 9 bases in between. Looked up from germline, CDR1 is ENHRY and CDR2 is SYGVKD. CDR3 size: 13 residues.

The chain couples TRBV5-1 to TRBJ2-7, with 10 bases identical to TRBD1. The CDR3 covers 15 residues. Germline CDR1 reads SGHRS; CDR2 reads YFSETQ. V dropped 4 bases and J dropped 4; count of bases not matched to a gene: 8. The CDR3 nucleotides are TGCGCCAGCAGCATAAACCCGGGACAGGGGTACGAGCAGTACTTC. Translated: CASSINPGQGYEQYF.

The chain joins TRBV14 to TRBJ1-4; D gene ambiguous. V was trimmed by 3 bases and J by 7 bases, leaving 15 bases between them. CDR1 SGHDN and CDR2 FVKESK come from the germline V gene. The CDR3 extends over 15 amino acids. DNA of the CDR3: TGTGCCAGCAGCCAGAGCTATCTTCCGAGTGAAAAACTGTTTTTT. As protein: CASSQSYLPSEKLFF.

The table lists this clonotype with a few counts. The CDR3 sequence is CASRTSGTDGEQYF. The DNA for the CDR3 is TGTGCCAGCAGAACGAGCGGGACCGACGGCGAGCAGTACTTC. This chain uses TRBV6-1 with TRBJ2-7; 7 positions match TRBD2. With V trimmed by 6 bases and J by 6 bases, 11 bases remained unmatched. In germline, CDR1 is MNHNS, CDR2 SASEGT. CDR3 length: 14 residues.

This clonotype occurred a few times. This CDR3 reads CASSQIRTGTYEQYF. DNA for the CDR3: TGTGCCAGCAGCCAAATCCGGACAGGGACCTACGAGCAGTACTTC. J is TRBJ2-7 and V is TRBV2; 8 nucleotides match TRBD1. CDR3 length equals 15 residues. Germline CDR1 reads SNHLY; CDR2 reads FYNNEI. The junction had 9 bases not matched to a gene; V was cut back by 6 bases and J by 2 bases.

The CDR3 is CSAKDRISGNTIYF. For the CDR3, the DNA is TGCAGTGCTAAGGACAGGATCTCTGGAAACACCATATATTTT. The genes are TRBV20-1 and TRBJ1-3; 7 bases are a match to TRBD1. Germline-derived CDR1 and CDR2 are DFQATT and SNEGSKA (reference sequence). J was trimmed by 0 bases and V by 4 bases; bases with no gene match: 3. The CDR3 loop spans 14 amino acids.

This sequence joins TRBV20-1 and TRBJ2-2, with 7 bases that match TRBD2. This CDR3 has 14 residues. The junction had 7 bases not matched to a gene; V was cut back by 4 bases and J by 5 bases. Germline CDR1 DFQATT, CDR2 SNEGSKA (reference sequence). CDR3 nucleotides: TGCAGTGCTACTGCAACCGGGGGGACCGGGGAGCTGTTTTTT. It is translated as CSATATGGTGELFF.

This clonotype came up many times. The chain links TRBV2 to TRBJ1-6, with a tentative D call TRBD1 (6 bases). Trimming removed 7 bases at V and 19 bases at J, with 17 bases between. CDR3 size: 11 residues. The germline CDR1 and CDR2 sequences are SNHLY and FYNNEI. The CDR3 region is CASIVRDKSHF. The DNA of the CDR3 is TGTGCCAGCATTGTCCGGGACAAATCTCACTTT.

V and J are TRBV7-9 and TRBJ1-5, with TRBD1 identical over 12 bases. Germline CDR1 reads SEHNR; CDR2 reads FQNEAQ (reference sequence). This CDR3 comprises 12 residues. The V gene end was trimmed by 11 bases and the J gene end by 6 bases; junction bases not matched to a gene: 2. DNA for the CDR3: TGTGCCGGGACAGGGGGCTTTCAGCCCCAGCATTTT. It encodes CAGTGGFQPQHF.

The chain combines TRBV25-1 with TRBJ1-1, with 9 bases lining up with TRBD1. CDR3 length: 13 amino acids. From germline, CDR1 is MGHDK and CDR2 SYGVNS. V lost 8 bases, J lost 8 bases, and 9 bases stayed unmatched. CDR3 nucleotides: TGTGCCAGCCGGGACAGGGTGGACGGGGAAGCTTTCTTT. Its translation: CASRDRVDGEAFF.

V and J are TRBV5-5 and TRBJ1-2, with D possibly matching TRBD1 (5 bases). V was pared by 5 bases and J by 0 bases, with 11 bases between. The CDR3 has 14 residues. Looked up from germline, CDR1 is SGHKS and CDR2 is YYEKEE (reference sequence). CDR3 bases: TGTGCCAGCAGGTTATTGGGGCCTAACTATGGCTACACCTTC. This codes for CASRLLGPNYGYTF.

The sample holds many counts of this clonotype. The rearrangement links TRBV5-6 to TRBJ1-1; the D gene is possibly TRBD1 (5 bases). This CDR3 has 14 residues. Trimming took off 5 bases at V and 0 bases at J, with 11 bases between the two ends. Germline V CDR1 and CDR2: SGHDT, YYEEEE. The CDR3 DNA follows: TGTGCCAGCAGTTCCGGACAATTGAACACTGAAGCTTTCTTT. Translating it yields CASSSGQLNTEAFF.